A selection of T cell receptor beta chains follows, all from one sample in a study of CD8+ T cells in alopecia areata. Sequencing used immunoSEQ multiplex PCR; TCRdb keeps in-frame clones, though not all of them. This table has some 150,000 clones, approximately 86% appearing once. Sequencing was performed on CD8+ T cells sorted from blood, taken at week 4, from a patient treated with tofacitinib. The origin of the receptors is a human donor with alopecia areata. CDR3s include the opening cysteine and the closing phenylalanine or tryptophan. A D gene is named only where the DNA matches it firmly. Clone sizes are given selectively: once, few, many, or a class where the clone is expanded.

d_gene: -; v_gene: TRBV7-3; j_gene: TRBJ1-1; abundance: -; CDR3aa: CASSVTGGGTEAFF; CDR3nt: TGTGCCAGCAGCGTGACAGGTGGTGGCACTGAAGCTTTCTTT
d_gene: -; v_gene: TRBV28; j_gene: TRBJ2-7; abundance: -; CDR3aa: CASSFHGLGYEQYF; CDR3nt: TGTGCCAGCAGTTTTCACGGACTGGGCTACGAGCAGTACTTC
d_gene: -; v_gene: TRBV30; j_gene: TRBJ2-3; abundance: -; CDR3aa: CAWSVRLDDTQYF; CDR3nt: TGTGCCTGGAGTGTACGACTAGATGATACGCAGTATTTT
d_gene: TRBD1; v_gene: TRBV27; j_gene: TRBJ1-1; abundance: -; CDR3aa: CASNSPGGHTEAFF; CDR3nt: TGTGCCAGCAACTCCCCAGGGGGGCACACTGAAGCTTTCTTT
d_gene: TRBD1; v_gene: TRBV7-8; j_gene: TRBJ1-4; abundance: -; CDR3aa: CASSPGGAFEKLFF; CDR3nt: TGTGCCAGCAGCCCAGGGGGCGCGTTTGAAAAACTGTTTTTT
d_gene: -; v_gene: TRBV29-1; j_gene: TRBJ2-7; abundance: -; CDR3aa: CSVDLGTRTYEQYF; CDR3nt: TGCAGCGTTGACTTGGGGACACGTACCTACGAGCAGTACTTC
d_gene: -; v_gene: TRBV6-1; j_gene: TRBJ2-3; abundance: -; CDR3aa: CASGADTQYF; CDR3nt: TGTGCCAGCGGTGCAGATACGCAGTATTTT
d_gene: TRBD2; v_gene: TRBV27; j_gene: TRBJ2-7; abundance: -; CDR3aa: CASSLSGTSVYSYEQYF; CDR3nt: TGTGCCAGCAGTTTATCGGGGACTAGCGTATACTCCTACGAGCAGTACTTC
d_gene: -; v_gene: TRBV2; j_gene: TRBJ2-6; abundance: -; CDR3aa: CAREGDSYSGANVLTF; CDR3nt: TGTGCCAGGGAAGGGGATTCATATTCTGGGGCCAACGTCCTGACTTTC
d_gene: TRBD2; v_gene: TRBV4-1; j_gene: TRBJ2-3; abundance: -; CDR3aa: CASSSPGLSRTDTQYF; CDR3nt: TGCGCCAGCAGCTCCCCGGGACTAAGCCGCACAGATACGCAGTATTTT
d_gene: -; v_gene: TRBV2; j_gene: TRBJ2-5; abundance: once; CDR3aa: CASSETWGAGQETQYF; CDR3nt: TGTGCCAGCAGTGAAACGTGGGGGGCCGGACAAGAGACCCAGTACTTC
d_gene: -; v_gene: TRBV10-2; j_gene: TRBJ2-3; abundance: once; CDR3aa: CASTNPTVGDTQYF; CDR3nt: TGCGCCAGCACTAACCCGACCGTGGGAGATACGCAGTATTTT
d_gene: -; v_gene: TRBV7-2; j_gene: TRBJ1-3; abundance: -; CDR3aa: CASSLDDNSGNTIYF; CDR3nt: TGTGCCAGCAGCTTAGACGACAACTCTGGAAACACCATATATTTT
d_gene: -; v_gene: TRBV11-2; j_gene: TRBJ2-3; abundance: -; CDR3aa: CASSPTPQDSLATQYF; CDR3nt: TGTGCCAGCAGCCCGACACCGCAGGACAGCCTGGCGACGCAGTATTTT
d_gene: TRBD1; v_gene: TRBV27; j_gene: TRBJ2-5; abundance: -; CDR3aa: CASSSIRTGLTQETQYF; CDR3nt: TGTGCCAGCAGTTCCATAAGGACAGGCTTAACCCAAGAGACCCAGTACTTC
d_gene: TRBD1; v_gene: TRBV29-1; j_gene: TRBJ1-1; abundance: -; CDR3aa: CSVVVRDRAGTEAFF; CDR3nt: TGCAGCGTTGTGGTCAGGGACAGAGCGGGGACTGAAGCTTTCTTT
d_gene: TRBD1; v_gene: TRBV5-1; j_gene: TRBJ2-3; abundance: -; CDR3aa: CASSPGQGPDTQYF; CDR3nt: TGCGCCAGCAGCCCGGGACAGGGGCCAGATACGCAGTATTTT
d_gene: -; v_gene: TRBV10-3; j_gene: TRBJ1-1; abundance: -; CDR3aa: CAISEGATEAFF; CDR3nt: TGTGCCATCAGTGAGGGAGCGACTGAAGCTTTCTTT
d_gene: -; v_gene: TRBV7-3; j_gene: TRBJ2-1; abundance: -; CDR3aa: CASSVTSSQNEQFF; CDR3nt: TGTGCCAGCAGCGTTACTAGCTCACAGAATGAGCAGTTCTTC
d_gene: -; v_gene: TRBV7-7; j_gene: TRBJ2-5; abundance: -; CDR3aa: CASSPPSSETQYF; CDR3nt: TGTGCTAGCAGCCCCCCCTCCTCAGAGACCCAGTACTTC
d_gene: TRBD1; v_gene: TRBV13; j_gene: TRBJ1-1; abundance: once; CDR3aa: CATNPGGGNTEAFF; CDR3nt: TGTGCCACAAACCCAGGGGGAGGGAACACTGAAGCTTTCTTT
d_gene: TRBD2; v_gene: TRBV5-1; j_gene: TRBJ2-1; abundance: once; CDR3aa: CASATSGRDNEQFF; CDR3nt: TGCGCCAGCGCAACTAGCGGGAGGGACAATGAGCAGTTCTTC
d_gene: TRBD1; v_gene: TRBV6-5; j_gene: TRBJ2-5; abundance: once; CDR3aa: CASSSETGIGETQYF; CDR3nt: TGTGCCAGCAGTTCGGAGACAGGGATAGGGGAGACCCAGTACTTC
d_gene: TRBD2; v_gene: TRBV9; j_gene: TRBJ2-2; abundance: once; CDR3aa: CASSERGATNTGELFF; CDR3nt: TGTGCCAGCAGCGAGCGGGGGGCTACGAACACCGGGGAGCTGTTTTTT
d_gene: -; v_gene: TRBV6-5; j_gene: TRBJ2-7; abundance: -; CDR3aa: CASSYSTGNSYEQYF; CDR3nt: TGTGCCAGCAGTTACTCAACGGGGAACTCCTACGAGCAGTACTTC
d_gene: -; v_gene: TRBV5-4; j_gene: TRBJ1-1; abundance: few; CDR3aa: CASLRGNTEAFF; CDR3nt: TGTGCCAGCCTAAGGGGGAACACTGAAGCTTTCTTT
d_gene: -; v_gene: TRBV4-2; j_gene: TRBJ2-3; abundance: -; CDR3aa: CASSQEGRPTADTQYF; CDR3nt: TGTGCCAGCAGCCAAGAGGGGCGGCCTACGGCAGATACGCAGTATTTT
d_gene: TRBD1; v_gene: TRBV18; j_gene: TRBJ2-7; abundance: -; CDR3aa: CASSPPGQGTYEQYF; CDR3nt: TGTGCCAGCTCACCTCCTGGACAGGGTACCTACGAGCAGTACTTC
d_gene: -; v_gene: TRBV29-1; j_gene: TRBJ2-5; abundance: once; CDR3aa: CSAFSLSEVETQYF; CDR3nt: TGCAGCGCCTTCTCCTTGAGCGAGGTGGAGACCCAGTACTTC
d_gene: TRBD1; v_gene: TRBV6-5; j_gene: TRBJ2-7; abundance: -; CDR3aa: CASTLSGTGGTEQYF; CDR3nt: TGTGCCAGCACATTGTCCGGGACAGGGGGCACGGAGCAGTACTTC
d_gene: -; v_gene: TRBV18; j_gene: TRBJ2-7; abundance: -; CDR3aa: CASRSGDEQYF; CDR3nt: TGTGCCAGCCGGTCAGGGGACGAGCAGTACTTC
d_gene: TRBD1; v_gene: TRBV2; j_gene: TRBJ2-7; abundance: -; CDR3aa: CASSGTDRPYEQYF; CDR3nt: TGTGCCAGCAGTGGGACGGACAGGCCCTACGAGCAGTACTTC
d_gene: TRBD2; v_gene: TRBV4-1; j_gene: TRBJ2-1; abundance: -; CDR3aa: CASSQRGPGGGLAGPYNEQFF; CDR3nt: TGCGCCAGCAGCCAACGGGGCCCCGGGGGGGGGCTAGCGGGCCCCTACAATGAGCAGTTCTTC
d_gene: -; v_gene: TRBV11-2; j_gene: TRBJ2-7; abundance: -; CDR3aa: CASSWGRELVEQYF; CDR3nt: TGTGCCAGCAGCTGGGGCAGGGAATTGGTCGAGCAGTACTTC
d_gene: TRBD2; v_gene: TRBV27; j_gene: TRBJ2-3; abundance: -; CDR3aa: CASSFLLAGGHTDTQYF; CDR3nt: TGTGCCAGCAGTTTCTTACTAGCGGGGGGGCACACAGATACGCAGTATTTT
d_gene: -; v_gene: TRBV7-2; j_gene: TRBJ2-1; abundance: medium-sized; CDR3aa: CASSLDGSLDEQFF; CDR3nt: TGTGCCAGCAGCTTAGACGGCTCGCTGGATGAGCAGTTCTTC
d_gene: -; v_gene: TRBV29-1; j_gene: TRBJ1-2; abundance: -; CDR3aa: CSVEERHGYTF; CDR3nt: TGCAGCGTTGAAGAGAGACATGGCTACACCTTC
d_gene: TRBD1; v_gene: TRBV6-1; j_gene: TRBJ2-7; abundance: -; CDR3aa: CASSEEDRTYEQYF; CDR3nt: TGTGCCAGCAGTGAAGAGGACAGGACCTACGAGCAGTACTTC
d_gene: -; v_gene: TRBV29-1; j_gene: TRBJ2-2; abundance: -; CDR3aa: CSVHILSARNTGELFF; CDR3nt: TGCAGCGTCCATATACTTTCGGCGCGGAACACCGGGGAGCTGTTTTTT
d_gene: -; v_gene: TRBV25-1; j_gene: TRBJ2-3; abundance: -; CDR3aa: CASSESFDVQSAQYF; CDR3nt: TGTGCCAGCAGTGAATCTTTCGACGTTCAGAGTGCGCAGTATTTT
d_gene: -; v_gene: TRBV27; j_gene: TRBJ2-7; abundance: -; CDR3aa: CASSLQGSYEQYF; CDR3nt: TGTGCCAGCAGTCTACAGGGCTCCTACGAGCAGTACTTC
d_gene: TRBD2; v_gene: TRBV29-1; j_gene: TRBJ2-2; abundance: -; CDR3aa: CSVAHPGGTGELFF; CDR3nt: TGCAGCGTTGCCCACCCCGGGGGGACCGGGGAGCTGTTTTTT